These 24 T cell receptor beta chains were all obtained from the same sample, sequenced in a study of identifying expanded T cells in peripheral blood. Profiling relied on immunoSEQ multiplex PCR, and the TCRdb table lists in-frame clones only, not all of them. The data contain about 54,000 clones, approximately 89% of them singletons. Sequencing was carried out using blood. The receptors were sampled from a person between 18 and 69 years old in good health.

The chain employs TRBV6-5 and TRBJ2-7; tentatively, D is TRBD2 (7 bases). The V end lost 4 bases, the J end lost 7 bases, and 14 bases lay between the germline ends. Germline V CDR1 and CDR2: MNHEY, SVGAGI. The CDR3 covers 13 residues. The CDR3 reads CASSWKGGGEQYF. The CDR3 DNA is TGTGCCAGCAGTTGGAAAGGGGGGGGTGAGCAGTACTTC.

The chain joins TRBV20-1 to TRBJ1-2; 7 bases match TRBD1. The CDR3 is 11 amino acids. In germline, CDR1 is DFQATT, CDR2 SNEGSKA (reference sequence). V shed 6 bases, J shed 14 bases, and the junction held 12 bases outside the gene matches. The CDR3 protein is CSAPLQGKVTF. The CDR3 DNA reads as TGCAGTGCCCCCTTACAGGGGAAGGTGACCTTC.

The rearrangement joins TRBV20-1 to TRBJ1-1, with D uncertain. This CDR3 is built from 11 residues. Germline V gene sequence: CDR1 DFQATT, CDR2 SNEGSKA (reference sequence). V dropped 7 bases and J dropped 4 bases, with 10 bases sitting between them. The CDR3 spells CSVLLGTEAFF. The CDR3 coding sequence is TGCAGTGTGCTACTCGGCACTGAAGCTTTCTTT.

This clone has a handful of counts. This chain connects TRBV5-6 to TRBJ1-6; D is unresolved. Trimming took off 3 bases at V and 10 bases at J, with 17 bases between the two ends. Germline assignment: CDR1 SGHDT and CDR2 YYEEEE. The CDR3 has 15 amino acids. DNA for the CDR3: TGTGCCAGCAGCTCGTCCGACATAGTTAGGTCACCCCTCCACTTT. Translating it yields CASSSSDIVRSPLHF.

This clone came up once. V is TRBV5-1 and J is TRBJ1-2; 8 nucleotides align to TRBD1. V shed 0 bases and J 8 bases; nucleotides not matched to a gene: 9. Per germline, CDR1 SGHRS and CDR2 YFSETQ. This CDR3 is built from 15 residues. CDR3 DNA sequence: TGCGCCAGCAGCTTGGGACAGGGGTCCCACGAGGGCTACACCTTC. It yields the protein CASSLGQGSHEGYTF.

V and J are TRBV4-1 and TRBJ1-1, with 10 bases lining up with TRBD1. The V gene's germline CDR1 is MGHRA and CDR2 YSYEKL. The V and J ends lost 5 bases and 3 bases, in that order; junction bases with no gene match: 12. CDR3 size: 17 residues. This chain's CDR3 is CASSAARDRGGYTEAFF. In DNA, the CDR3 is TGCGCCAGCAGCGCGGCACGGGACAGGGGAGGGTACACTGAAGCTTTCTTT.

V is TRBV27 and J is TRBJ2-1; no definite D call. V gave up 4 bases and J gave up 9 bases, with 10 bases separating them. Germline V gives CDR1 MNHEY, CDR2 SMNVEV (reference sequence). The CDR3 has 12 residues. The CDR3 region is CASSSSLGEQFF. The CDR3 DNA sequence: TGTGCCAGCAGTTCCTCACTGGGTGAGCAGTTCTTC.

This chain connects TRBV18 to TRBJ2-3, with TRBD2 identical over 8 bases. With 5 bases clipped from V and 6 bases from J, the junction kept 7 bases outside the gene matches. Looked up from germline, CDR1 is KGHSH and CDR2 is LQKENI. The length of the CDR3 is 14 residues. The CDR3 protein is CASSGTSGTDTQYF. CDR3 coding DNA: TGTGCCAGCTCAGGGACTAGTGGAACGGATACGCAGTATTTT.

V usage is TRBV10-1 and J usage is TRBJ2-3; D unresolved. The germline CDR1 and CDR2 sequences are WNHNN and SYGVQD (reference sequence). V was shortened by 3 bases and J by 4 bases, with 8 bases between the two germline ends. The length of the CDR3 is 13 residues. This CDR3 is CASSDQVPDTQYF. DNA of the CDR3: TGCGCCAGCAGTGACCAGGTCCCAGATACGCAGTATTTT.

The chain joins TRBV7-8 to TRBJ2-5; possibly TRBD2 for D (5 bases). Trimming removed 2 bases at V and 5 bases at J, with 6 bases between. The CDR3 spans 12 residues. Germline V CDR1 and CDR2: SGHVS, FQNEAQ. The CDR3 DNA reads as TGTGCCAGCAGCTTAAGGAGGGAGACCCAGTACTTC. This codes for CASSLRRETQYF.

This rearrangement joins TRBV9 to TRBJ1-2; D is unresolved. Germline CDR1 is SGDLS and CDR2 is YYNGEE. Trimming pared 3 bases from V and 0 bases from J, leaving 12 bases between. The CDR3 is made up of 15 amino acids. The CDR3 spells CASSALRGTNYGYTF. The CDR3 DNA follows: TGTGCCAGCAGCGCCTTACGGGGTACTAACTATGGCTACACCTTC.

The chain employs TRBV7-3 and TRBJ2-3, with D uncertain. With 2 bases removed from V and 2 bases from J, the gap between germline ends came to 11 bases. The CDR3 has 15 amino acids. Per germline, CDR1 SGHTA and CDR2 FQGTGA. CDR3 sequence (DNA): TGTGCCAGCAGCTTACGCGCCTCTTACACAGATACGCAGTATTTT. As protein: CASSLRASYTDTQYF. Supplemented by reference TRBV7-3 and TRBJ2-3, the full variable domain reads GAGVSQTPSNKVTEKGKYVELRCDPISGHTALYWYRQSLGQGPEFLIYFQGTGAADDSGLPNDRFFAVRPEGSVSTLKIQRTERGDSAVYLCASSLRASYTDTQYFGPGTRLTVL.

This chain connects TRBV5-1 to TRBJ2-3, with a tentative D call TRBD2 (5 bases). The germline V and J ends were trimmed by 0 bases and 0 bases, with 8 bases remaining between them. The germline CDR1 and CDR2 sequences are SGHRS and YFSETQ. This CDR3 is 15 amino acids long. The CDR3 spells CASSLVDFSTDTQYF. The CDR3 DNA follows: TGCGCCAGCAGCTTGGTGGACTTCAGCACAGATACGCAGTATTTT.

About this clone: Distinct nucleotide sequences in the sample also encode this CDR3. The chain combines TRBV5-6 with TRBJ1-2, with D uncertain. Germline values: CDR1 SGHDT, CDR2 YYEEEE. The CDR3 is 12 amino acids. V shed 2 bases and J shed 2 bases, with 4 bases lying between them. CDR3 coding DNA: TGTGCCAGCAGCTTCAGCAACTATGGCTACACCTTC. This encodes CASSFSNYGYTF. Complete variable domain (other parts from reference TRBV5-6 and TRBJ1-2): DAGVTQSPTHLIKTRGQQVTLRCSPKSGHDTVSWYQQALGQGPQFIFQYYEEEERQRGNFPDRFSGHQFPNYSSELNVNALLLGDSALYLCASSFSNYGYTFGSGTRLTVV.

CDR3 sequence: CASSIRTGSNSPLHF. The CDR3 DNA sequence: TGTGCCAGTAGTATTCGGACAGGTAGTAATTCACCCCTCCACTTT. This sequence joins TRBV19 and TRBJ1-6, with 7 nucleotides matching TRBD1. V dropped 3 bases and J dropped 6; count of bases not matched to a gene: 5. There are 15 residues in the CDR3. The germline gives CDR1 LNHDA, CDR2 SQIVND (reference sequence). The full variable domain, its missing parts supplied by reference TRBV19 and TRBJ1-6, is DGGITQSPKYLFRKEGQNVTLSCEQNLNHDAMYWYRQDPGQGLRLIYYSQIVNDFQKGDIAEGYSVSREKKESFPLTVTSAQKNPTAFYLCASSIRTGSNSPLHFGNGTRLTVT.

The chain couples TRBV7-2 to TRBJ1-4; 8 bases match TRBD1. V gave up 5 bases and J gave up 3 bases; unmatched junction bases: 5. CDR3 size: 15 residues. Germline V gene data show CDR1 as SGHTA and CDR2 as FQGNSA. The CDR3 DNA follows: TGTGCCAGCAGCCGGACAGGGCGGTCTAATGAAAAACTGTTTTTT. Translation: CASSRTGRSNEKLFF.

This sequence joins TRBV28 and TRBJ2-6; a possible D gene is TRBD1 (5 bases). Germline V lookup: CDR1 MDHEN, CDR2 SYDVKM. This CDR3 is 18 amino acids long. V lost 3 bases, J lost 0 bases, and 15 bases lay in between. CDR3 DNA sequence: TGTGCCAGCAGTTTCAGACAGTCCCAGGACTCTGGGGCCAACGTCCTGACTTTC. This encodes CASSFRQSQDSGANVLTF.

Regarding this clone: This specimen includes other DNA sequences encoding the same CDR3. The V and J genes are TRBV6-5 and TRBJ2-7; maybe TRBD2 (5 bases). The CDR3 has 14 residues. Germline V CDR1 and CDR2: MNHEY, SVGAGI. V lost 2 bases to trimming and J lost 2 bases, with 10 bases between them. CDR3 coding DNA: TGTGCCAGCAGTTACAGCCCGGGGACCTACGAGCAGTACTTC. This gives the protein CASSYSPGTYEQYF.

This rearrangement joins TRBV28 to TRBJ1-1; no firm D call. Germline CDR1 reads MDHEN; CDR2 reads SYDVKM. The CDR3 is 14 amino acids. Trimming cost V 5 bases and J 6 bases, with 16 bases left between them. The CDR3 loop is CASSMRTGWAEAFF. The CDR3 region has the DNA TGTGCCAGCAGTATGCGGACGGGATGGGCTGAAGCTTTCTTT.

This clone is classed as medium-sized. This rearrangement joins TRBV27 to TRBJ2-2; D is unresolved. Trimming took 3 bases from V and 1 from J, leaving 6 bases between them. Germline CDR1 MNHEY, CDR2 SMNVEV (reference sequence). The CDR3 covers 14 residues. The DNA of the CDR3 is TGTGCCAGCAGTTTTGCAGGGAACACCGGGGAGCTGTTTTTT. Translated, it gives CASSFAGNTGELFF.

V usage is TRBV5-4 and J usage is TRBJ2-1; the D gene is possibly TRBD2 (6 bases). Germline CDR1 SGHNT, CDR2 YYREEE (reference sequence). The CDR3 length is 15 residues. The V end lost 0 bases, the J end lost 5 bases, and 12 bases lay between the germline ends. The CDR3 DNA follows: TGTGCCAGCAGCTTGGGCGGGATAGGTAACAATGAGCAGTTCTTC. Encoded protein: CASSLGGIGNNEQFF. Using reference TRBV5-4 and TRBJ2-1 for the parts outside the CDR3, the full variable domain is ETGVTQSPTHLIKTRGQQVTLRCSSQSGHNTVSWYQQALGQGPQFIFQYYREEENGRGNFPPRFSGLQFPNYSSELNVNALELDDSALYLCASSLGGIGNNEQFFGPGTRLTVL.

The V call is TRBV20-1, the J call TRBJ1-2; D is uncertain. In germline, CDR1 is DFQATT, CDR2 SNEGSKA (reference sequence). The V end lost 0 bases, the J end lost 5 bases, and 4 bases lay between the germline ends. The CDR3 covers 11 residues. Here the CDR3 DNA reads TGCAGTGCTAGAGACAGATATGGCTACACCTTC. It yields the protein CSARDRYGYTF.

The chain has TRBV19 and TRBJ1-1, with unresolved D. Trimming took 0 bases from V and 0 from J, leaving 14 bases between them. CDR1 LNHDA and CDR2 SQIVND come from the germline V gene (reference sequence). The CDR3 has 17 amino acids. DNA for the CDR3: TGTGCCAGTAGTATAGAGGGCAGCGATACCCTGAACACTGAAGCTTTCTTT. Translation: CASSIEGSDTLNTEAFF.

The V and J genes are TRBV7-8 and TRBJ2-1; D remains ambiguous. CDR1 SGHVS and CDR2 FQNEAQ come from the germline V gene. Trimming removed 0 bases from V and 6 bases from J, with 15 bases in between. There are 16 residues in the CDR3. CDR3 sequence: CASSLASARVFNEQFF. The CDR3 DNA follows: TGTGCCAGCAGCTTAGCGTCGGCCCGGGTATTCAATGAGCAGTTCTTC.